Following are 14 T cell receptor beta chains from one sample sequenced in a study of spatial heterogeneity in lung cancer. The study's findings and limits: How many expanded intratumoral alpha and beta TCRs were present tracked the tumor mutation count, which was a count of nonsynonymous mutations.

Each CDR3 protein is one row after TCRdb ran MiXCR on the 5' RACE reads. The table shows over 10,000 distinct CDR3 sequences, with less than 6.5% occurring only once. Indicated time point: sample taken at primary tumor resection. Antigen specificity for these receptors is unknown. Sequencing used lung tumor tissue, obtained at surgery. These receptors all stem from a female donor with early-stage non-small cell lung cancer.

The table lists this clonotype with many counts. Little can be read into the size of this beta chain, an off-target read in a library designed for alpha chains. This chain uses TRBV27 with TRBJ2-5; the match to TRBD1 covers 8 bases. The germline V gene has CDR1 MNHEY and CDR2 SMNVEV (reference sequence). Unmatched junction bases numbered 24, after V lost 8 bases and J lost 4 bases. This CDR3 has 19 amino acids. CDR3 residues: CASASEGGGGQGRRETQYF. The CDR3, as DNA: TGTGCCAGCGCCTCCGAAGGAGGAGGAGGACAGGGACGGAGAGAGACCCAGTACTTC.

By sample fraction, this clonotype is medium-sized (0.01 to 0.1%). This beta chain is a stray sequence in a library constructed for alpha chains; its clone size is not meaningful. The chain couples TRBV4-2 to TRBJ2-3; tentative D call: TRBD2 (5 bases). Germline CDR1 is LGHNA and CDR2 is YNFKEQ. Trimming took off 0 bases at V and 5 bases at J, with 15 bases between the two ends. This CDR3 is built from 16 residues. CDR3 region: CASSQDRATGRDTQYF. Here the CDR3 DNA reads TGTGCCAGCAGCCAAGATCGAGCGACGGGGAGAGATACGCAGTATTTT.

This clonotype was seen many times. For a library built for alpha chains, this beta chain is a stray read; little rests on its size. The gene calls are TRBV9 and TRBJ2-3; D unclear. Trimming removed 4 bases at V and 2 bases at J, with 14 bases between. The germline V gene encodes CDR1 SGDLS and CDR2 YYNGEE. The CDR3 is 15 amino acids. For the CDR3, the DNA is TGTGCCAGCAGCCCTCTGGATGCTCCCACAGATACGCAGTATTTT. It specifies CASSPLDAPTDTQYF. The complete variable domain, with remaining parts taken from reference TRBV9 and TRBJ2-3, reads DSGVTQTPKHLITATGQRVTLRCSPRSGDLSVYWYQQSLDQGLQFLIQYYNGEERAKGNILERFSAQQFPDLHSELNLSSLELGDSALYFCASSPLDAPTDTQYFGPGTRLTVL.

This clonotype was recorded at least ten times. As an off-target read in a library built for alpha chains, this beta chain has a frequency of little significance. The chain carries TRBV2 and TRBJ2-1; 7 bases agree with TRBD1. In germline, CDR1 is SNHLY, CDR2 FYNNEI. CDR3 length: 14 residues. V dropped 6 bases and J dropped 6; count of bases not matched to a gene: 8. The CDR3: CASSGQGQVNEQFF. The CDR3 nucleotides are TGTGCCAGCAGCGGGCAAGGACAGGTCAATGAGCAGTTCTTC. The full variable domain, rest sourced from reference TRBV2 and TRBJ2-1, is EPEVTQTPSHQVTQMGQEVILRCVPISNHLYFYWYRQILGQKVEFLVSFYNNEISEKSEIFDDQFSVERPDGSNFTLKIRSTKLEDSAMYFCASSGQGQVNEQFFGPGTRLTVL.

This clonotype was detected many times. The library was built for alpha chains, so this beta chain is an off-target read and its size means little. The chain employs TRBV4-3 and TRBJ2-2, with D perhaps TRBD2 (5 bases). The CDR3 covers 14 residues. The V end was cut by 1 base, the J end by 9 bases, with 12 bases between. Germline assignment: CDR1 LGHNA and CDR2 YSLEER. Here the CDR3 reads CASSQGLSGWELFF. CDR3 in DNA: TGCGCCAGCAGCCAAGGGTTGAGCGGCTGGGAGCTGTTTTTT.

This clonotype was picked up many times. Since it is a stray read in a library aimed at alpha chains, this beta chain has a size that is not meaningful. The chain carries TRBV12-3 or TRBV12-4 and TRBJ2-4; tentatively, D is TRBD2 (5 bases). CDR3 length: 15 amino acids. Trimming stripped 5 bases from V and 0 bases from J, with 11 bases between. The CDR3 nucleotides read TGTGCCAGCAGTCCCCTGAGGGTAGCCAAAAACATTCAGTACTTC. Translating it yields CASSPLRVAKNIQYF.

Many counts were recorded for this clonotype. This beta chain is an off-target read within a library intended for alpha chains, so its frequency means little. The rearrangement joins TRBV6-2 or TRBV6-3 to TRBJ2-3, with TRBD1 as a possible D gene (6 bases). Trimming removed 5 bases at V and 3 bases at J, with 18 bases between. There are 16 residues in the CDR3. Germline CDR1 is MNHEY and CDR2 is SVGEGT. The CDR3 DNA follows: TGTGCCAGCAGTGTACAGGGTGCTCTATCAACAGATACGCAGTATTTT. This encodes CASSVQGALSTDTQYF.

In its sample, this clonotype is medium-sized (0.01 to 0.1%). This beta chain turned up in a library designed for alpha chains; as an off-target read, its abundance says little. The gene calls are TRBV7-9 and TRBJ2-3, with D perhaps matching TRBD1 or TRBD2 (5 bases each). Trimming stripped 1 base from V and 3 bases from J, with 11 bases between. This CDR3 has 15 amino acids. The germline V gene encodes CDR1 SEHNR and CDR2 FQNEAQ (reference sequence). The CDR3 sequence: CASSLVGVGTDTQYF. Here the CDR3 DNA reads TGTGCCAGCAGCTTAGTGGGGGTCGGGACAGATACGCAGTATTTT.

This clonotype was recorded many times. The library was designed around alpha chains, so this beta chain is a stray read whose abundance carries little weight. The chain joins TRBV7-9 to TRBJ2-7; a weak D match, TRBD2 (6 bases). The germline CDR1 and CDR2 sequences are SEHNR and FQNEAQ (reference sequence). The ends were cut back, 4 bases at V and 6 bases at J, with 16 bases in the middle. This CDR3 is 14 amino acids long. CDR3 amino acids: CASSSERTGVEQYF. DNA of the CDR3: TGTGCCAGCAGCTCCGAACGTACGGGGGTCGAGCAGTACTTC.

This clonotype was seen repeatedly, ten times or more. This beta chain is a stray sequence in a library constructed for alpha chains; its clone size is not meaningful. The CDR3 protein is CASSTTWRGGETQYF. CDR3 nucleotides: TGTGCCAGCAGCACCACTTGGAGAGGCGGTGAGACCCAGTACTTC. The chain has TRBV12-3 or TRBV12-4 and TRBJ2-5; D call uncertain. This CDR3 has 15 residues. With 6 bases removed from V and 5 bases from J, the gap between germline ends came to 19 bases.

This clonotype has a count of ten or more. This beta chain is an unintended read in a library built for alpha chains; its size means little. This chain joins TRBV5-1 and TRBJ2-5; D is possibly TRBD1 (5 bases). The CDR3 consists of 14 residues. V lost 2 bases and J lost 4, with 12 bases in between. CDR1 is SGHRS, CDR2 YFSETQ, per germline. CDR3 protein: CASSLQVQGETQYF. The CDR3 coding sequence is TGCGCCAGCAGCTTACAGGTCCAGGGAGAGACCCAGTACTTC. Looking up the rest from reference TRBV5-1 and TRBJ2-5 gives the full variable domain: KAGVTQTPRYLIKTRGQQVTLSCSPISGHRSVSWYQQTPGQGLQFLFEYFSETQRNKGNFPGRFSGRQFSNSRSEMNVSTLELGDSALYLCASSLQVQGETQYFGPGTRLLVL.

In this sample, this clonotype is medium-sized. This beta chain is a stray sequence in a library constructed for alpha chains; its clone size is not meaningful. In nucleotides, the CDR3 is TGTGCCAGCAGTTTCTCGGGCTCCTACAATGAGCAGTTCTTC. As protein: CASSFSGSYNEQFF. The rearrangement links TRBV12-3 or TRBV12-4 to TRBJ2-1; D not certain. The CDR3 is made up of 14 amino acids. The V end lost 3 bases, the J end lost 0 bases, and 6 bases lay between the germline ends.

This clonotype was counted at least ten times. Little can be read into the size of this beta chain, an off-target read in a library designed for alpha chains. This sequence joins TRBV7-2 and TRBJ1-4; D may be TRBD1 (5 bases). Trimming shortened V by 1 base and J by 5 bases, and 14 bases separated the two germline ends. The CDR3 runs 16 residues. Germline V lookup: CDR1 SGHTA, CDR2 FQGNSA. The DNA of the CDR3 is TGTGCCAGCAGCTTAGGGGACGGTTTTGGGAATGAAAAACTGTTTTTT. It codes for CASSLGDGFGNEKLFF.

This clonotype came up many times. This beta chain is an off-target read within a library intended for alpha chains, so its frequency means little. The chain is built from TRBV7-9 and TRBJ2-7; a possible D gene is TRBD1 (6 bases). Deletions cut 3 bases from V and 3 bases from J, with 9 bases between. The CDR3 sequence is 13 residues long. Germline-derived CDR1 and CDR2 are SEHNR and FQNEAQ (reference sequence). CDR3 in DNA: TGTGCCAGCAGCTTGCAACAGGGCTACGAGCAGTACTTC. Translation gives CASSLQQGYEQYF.